The 5 T cell receptor beta chains below all came from one sample that was sequenced in a study of response to subunit inactivated influenza vaccine. TCRdb redid the calling of the RT-PCR reads with MiXCR, one entry per CDR3 protein. This table has 530,000 or so distinct CDR3 sequences, 25% appearing once. The specimen comprised CD4+ T cells sorted from PBMCs, sampled around 5 days after vaccination. The receptors come from a man over 45 who received an inactivated influenza vaccine.

The CDR3 reads CASSMGQVYEQYF. The CDR3 DNA sequence: TGCGCCAGCAGCATGGGACAGGTCTACGAGCAGTACTTC. V usage is TRBV5-1 and J usage is TRBJ2-7; 8 bases fit TRBD1. Germline CDR1 SGHRS, CDR2 YFSETQ. V gave up 4 bases and J gave up 3 bases; unmatched junction bases: 3. This CDR3 has 13 residues.

This clonotype showed up many times. The CDR3 reads CASNRGGPYEQYF. The CDR3 coding sequence is TGTGCCAGCAATAGGGGAGGGCCCTACGAGCAGTACTTC. V is TRBV12-3 or TRBV12-4 and J is TRBJ2-7, with 7 bases identical to TRBD2. V shed 7 bases, J shed 2 bases, and the junction held 5 bases outside the gene matches. There are 13 residues in the CDR3.

This clonotype was seen a handful of times. The V gene is TRBV29-1, the J gene TRBJ1-3; D uncertain. V lost 0 bases to trimming and J lost 2 bases, with 5 bases between them. There are 13 residues in the CDR3. Germline CDR1 and CDR2: SQVTM and ANQGSEA. CDR3 sequence reads: CSVEEGAGNTIYF. CDR3 sequence (DNA): TGCAGCGTTGAAGAGGGAGCTGGAAACACCATATATTTT.

V usage is TRBV28 and J usage is TRBJ2-7; no clear D gene. Germline V gene data show CDR1 as MDHEN and CDR2 as SYDVKM. V lost 10 bases and J lost 4, with 23 bases in between. The CDR3 consists of 15 residues. The CDR3 protein is CATSMPDGGSYEQYF. DNA for the CDR3: TGTGCCACATCAATGCCCGACGGCGGATCTTACGAGCAGTACTTC. Full variable domain (outside the CDR3, taken from reference TRBV28 and TRBJ2-7): DVKVTQSSRYLVKRTGEKVFLECVQDMDHENMFWYRQDPGLGLRLIYFSYDVKMKEKGDIPEGYSVSREKKERFSLILESASTNQTSMYLCATSMPDGGSYEQYFGPGTRLTVT.

This clonotype was counted a few times. The V call is TRBV7-2, the J call TRBJ2-1; D may be TRBD1 (6 bases). The CDR3 runs 12 residues. The germline gives CDR1 SGHTA, CDR2 FQGNSA. The ends were cut back, 5 bases at V and 9 bases at J, with 11 bases in the middle. CDR3 sequence: CASSPTGIEQFF. The CDR3, as DNA: TGTGCCAGCAGCCCCACAGGGATTGAGCAGTTCTTC.